What follows are 20 T cell receptor beta chains derived from one specimen sequenced in a study of Graves' ophthalmopathy and Graves' hyperthyroidism. RNA transcripts served as template for amplifying TCR beta CDR3 sequences. The authors performed first-round RT-PCR with HTBI primers and then a second-round multiplex PCR. TCRdb itself ran the multiplex PCR reads through MiXCR, one entry per CDR3 protein. Of more than 1,000,000 distinct CDR3 sequences in the sample, around a third were seen once. The sample taken for sequencing was peripheral blood or thyroid tissue (not recorded which). These receptors all stem from an adult man with Graves' hyperthyroidism.

The chain recombines TRBV7-9 with TRBJ2-7; D is unclear. CDR1 and CDR2 (germline): SEHNR, FQNEAQ (reference sequence). V was clipped by 3 bases and J by 9 bases, with 15 bases between them. The CDR3 totals 13 residues. The CDR3 spells CASSFHGALGQYF. The CDR3 DNA sequence: TGTGCCAGCAGCTTTCACGGAGCCCTCGGGCAGTACTTC.

A few counts support this clonotype. The junction differs from germline at one of its ends, possibly a read error. V is TRBV10-3 and J is TRBJ2-7; D gene uncertain. The CDR3 has 13 amino acids. Looked up from germline, CDR1 is ENHRY and CDR2 is SYGVKD. CDR3 nucleotides: TGTGCCAGCAGTTACTCGGACGCGAACGAGCAGTACTTC. It codes for CASSYSDANEQYF.

This clonotype has at least ten counts. This CDR3 is CASSEGQPYEKLFF. Here the CDR3 DNA reads TGTGCCAGCAGCGAGGGACAGCCTTATGAAAAACTGTTTTTT. The gene calls are TRBV25-1 and TRBJ1-4; the match to TRBD1 covers 7 bases. The junction had 7 bases not matched to a gene; V was cut back by 6 bases and J by 6 bases. CDR3 length: 14 residues. Germline loops: CDR1 MGHDK, CDR2 SYGVNS.

About this clonotype: This may come from a read error, since a much larger clone is one base off. V gene TRBV6-2 or TRBV6-3 combines with J gene TRBJ2-5, with 7 nucleotides matching TRBD1. The CDR3 totals 15 residues. In germline, CDR1 is MNHEY, CDR2 SVGEGT. DNA for the CDR3: TGTGCCATCAGTCCTGAGGGACAGCCCCAAGAGACCCAGTACTTC. It yields the protein CAISPEGQPQETQYF.

Notes on this clonotype: A much bigger clone sits one base away, suggesting this may be a read error. This chain links TRBV20-1 with TRBJ1-2; TRBD1 is a possible D gene (5 bases). Trimming took off 5 bases at V and 8 bases at J, with 18 bases between the two ends. The length of the CDR3 is 13 residues. Germline loops: CDR1 DFQATT, CDR2 SNEGSKA (reference sequence). This CDR3 reads CSAGRGTDGGYTF. The DNA of the CDR3 is TGCAGTGCTGGAAGAGGGACGGATGGGGGCTACACCTTC.

This clonotype showed up just a few times. This chain joins TRBV5-6 and TRBJ2-2; D not resolved. V lost 3 bases, J lost 6 bases, and 9 bases lay in between. The CDR3 spans 13 residues. Looked up from germline, CDR1 is SGHDT and CDR2 is YYEEEE. The CDR3 sequence is CASSWGSAGELFF. The CDR3 nucleotides read TGTGCCAGCAGCTGGGGAAGTGCCGGGGAGCTGTTTTTT.

A word on this clonotype: Possible read error: a much larger clone is one base away. The CDR3 loop reads CASSISTSAYEHYF. The CDR3 nucleotides are TGTGCCAGTAGTATCTCCACTAGCGCCTACGAGCACTACTTC. The chain links TRBV19 to TRBJ2-7; TRBD2 agrees at 7 bases. This CDR3 has 14 residues. Per germline, CDR1 LNHDA and CDR2 SQIVND (reference sequence). The entire variable domain, with the rest obtained from reference TRBV19 and TRBJ2-7, is as follows: DGGITQSPKYLFRKEGQNVTLSCEQNLNHDAMYWYRQDPGQGLRLIYYSQIVNDFQKGDIAEGYSVSREKKESFPLTVTSAQKNPTAFYLCASSISTSAYEHYFGPGTRLTVT.

Remarks on this clonotype: One end of the junction is discordant with germline, which a read error may explain. The chain employs TRBV10-3 and TRBJ1-2; the D is unclear. Looked up from germline, CDR1 is ENHRY and CDR2 is SYGVKD. This CDR3 is built from 15 residues. The CDR3 DNA sequence: TGTGCCACCAGTGATCCGTCGCCAGGAGGGTATGGCTACACCTTC. Translation: CATSDPSPGGYGYTF.

This clonotype appeared many times. The rearrangement joins TRBV7-9 to TRBJ1-2; D might be TRBD1 (6 bases). This CDR3 contains 14 residues. V was trimmed by 5 bases and J by 8 bases, leaving 18 bases between them. CDR1 SEHNR and CDR2 FQNEAQ come from the germline V gene (reference sequence). Here the CDR3 reads CASSPSGDLGGYTF. The CDR3, as DNA: TGTGCCAGCAGCCCCTCAGGGGACCTAGGGGGCTACACCTTC.

This clonotype was observed a handful of times. This chain uses TRBV4-1 with TRBJ1-3; tentatively, D is TRBD1 (6 bases). CDR3 size: 16 residues. Trimming cost V 1 base and J 0 bases, with 10 bases left between them. Germline lookup yields CDR1 MGHRA and CDR2 YSYEKL. The CDR3, as DNA: TGCGCCAGCAGCCAAGTAACAGGGCTCTCTGGAAACACCATATATTTT. Its protein is CASSQVTGLSGNTIYF.

In this sample, this clonotype turned up many times. This chain links TRBV20-1 with TRBJ1-4, with D maybe TRBD1 (6 bases). Trimming pared 6 bases from V and 6 bases from J, leaving 11 bases between. The CDR3 is made up of 12 amino acids. CDR1 and CDR2 (germline): DFQATT, SNEGSKA (reference sequence). The CDR3 coding sequence is TGCAGTGCCCGGAGGACAGATGAAAAACTGTTTTTT. Residues: CSARRTDEKLFF.

The rearrangement uses TRBV29-1 and TRBJ2-7; 10 bases map to TRBD2. V dropped 4 bases and J dropped 4; count of bases not matched to a gene: 7. The CDR3 has 14 residues. Germline CDR1 reads SQVTM; CDR2 reads ANQGSEA. The CDR3 spells CSVAEAGGGYEQYF. The CDR3 DNA follows: TGCAGCGTTGCAGAAGCGGGAGGGGGGTACGAGCAGTACTTC.

This clonotype has a handful of counts. V and J are TRBV7-2 and TRBJ2-7, with 14 nucleotides matching TRBD2. The CDR3 is 17 residues long. The germline CDR1 and CDR2 sequences are SGHTA and FQGNSA. Unmatched junction bases numbered 10, after V lost 4 bases and J lost 5 bases. CDR3 in amino acids: CASSSETSGRGLDEQYF. The CDR3 DNA sequence: TGTGCCAGCAGCTCGGAGACTAGCGGGAGGGGGCTTGACGAGCAGTACTTC.

This clonotype was counted ten times or more. V is TRBV11-2 and J is TRBJ2-5; D is ambiguous. CDR3 size: 14 residues. Germline CDR1 and CDR2: SGHAT and FQNNGV. V lost 4 bases and J 2 bases, leaving 11 bases between the germline ends. In nucleotides, the CDR3 is TGTGCCAGCAGCTCCTGGGAATCTCAAGAGACCCAGTACTTC. The encoded protein is CASSSWESQETQYF. Complete variable domain (other parts from reference TRBV11-2 and TRBJ2-5): EAGVAQSPRYKIIEKRQSVAFWCNPISGHATLYWYQQILGQGPKLLIQFQNNGVVDDSQLPKDRFSAERLKGVDSTLKIQPAKLEDSAVYLCASSSWESQETQYFGPGTRLLVL.

V is TRBV25-1 and J is TRBJ1-2; TRBD1 agrees at 7 bases. The CDR3 runs 15 residues. V shed 5 bases, J shed 8 bases, and the junction held 14 bases outside the gene matches. Germline-derived CDR1 and CDR2 are MGHDK and SYGVNS. The CDR3 is CASSLSDRTGDGYTF. The DNA of the CDR3 is TGTGCCAGCAGTTTATCCGATCGAACAGGGGACGGCTACACCTTC.

The V gene is TRBV15, the J gene TRBJ1-2; a possible D gene is TRBD1 (5 bases). Trimming took 3 bases from V and 4 from J, leaving 18 bases between them. CDR3 length: 16 amino acids. Germline lookup yields CDR1 LNHNV and CDR2 YYDKDF (reference sequence). CDR3 amino acids: CATSSQDQQGTYGYTF. Here the CDR3 DNA reads TGTGCCACCAGCAGCCAAGATCAGCAGGGTACCTATGGCTACACCTTC.

Ten or more counts support this clonotype. V usage is TRBV7-2 and J usage is TRBJ1-1; TRBD1 agrees at 9 bases. V lost 4 bases, J lost 0 bases, and 6 bases stayed unmatched. The germline CDR1 and CDR2 sequences are SGHTA and FQGNSA. The CDR3 totals 16 residues. The CDR3 DNA sequence: TGTGCCAGCAGCTCCCCAACAGGGGGCTTGAACACTGAAGCTTTCTTT. It encodes CASSSPTGGLNTEAFF.

Turning to this clonotype: With a much larger clone just one base away, this may be a read error. The V gene is TRBV11-2, the J gene TRBJ2-7; 8 bases line up with TRBD2. The V gene's germline CDR1 is SGHAT and CDR2 FQNNGV. The CDR3 has 15 amino acids. This CDR3 is CASSSSGGFSYEHYF. CDR3 DNA: TGTGCCAGCAGCTCATCGGGGGGGTTCTCCTACGAGCACTACTTC. Supplemented by reference TRBV11-2 and TRBJ2-7, the full variable domain reads EAGVAQSPRYKIIEKRQSVAFWCNPISGHATLYWYQQILGQGPKLLIQFQNNGVVDDSQLPKDRFSAERLKGVDSTLKIQPAKLEDSAVYLCASSSSGGFSYEHYFGPGTRLTVT.

In this sample, this clonotype turned up many times. The chain links TRBV20-1 to TRBJ2-7; 9 nucleotides align to TRBD2. V lost 5 bases to trimming and J lost 2 bases; unmatched junction nucleotides: 7. Germline CDR1 DFQATT, CDR2 SNEGSKA (reference sequence). This CDR3 contains 14 residues. In nucleotides, the CDR3 is TGCAGTGCTTCTCTAGCGGGGCCTACCTACGAGCAGTACTTC. Protein product: CSASLAGPTYEQYF.

The chain has TRBV30 and TRBJ1-2, with D maybe TRBD1 (6 bases). V lost 0 bases to trimming and J lost 3 bases, with 11 bases between them. Germline V gives CDR1 GTSNPN, CDR2 SVGIG (reference sequence). The CDR3 has 14 amino acids. CDR3 amino acids: CAWSVPYRDYGYTF. CDR3 bases: TGTGCCTGGAGTGTACCCTACAGGGACTATGGCTACACCTTC.